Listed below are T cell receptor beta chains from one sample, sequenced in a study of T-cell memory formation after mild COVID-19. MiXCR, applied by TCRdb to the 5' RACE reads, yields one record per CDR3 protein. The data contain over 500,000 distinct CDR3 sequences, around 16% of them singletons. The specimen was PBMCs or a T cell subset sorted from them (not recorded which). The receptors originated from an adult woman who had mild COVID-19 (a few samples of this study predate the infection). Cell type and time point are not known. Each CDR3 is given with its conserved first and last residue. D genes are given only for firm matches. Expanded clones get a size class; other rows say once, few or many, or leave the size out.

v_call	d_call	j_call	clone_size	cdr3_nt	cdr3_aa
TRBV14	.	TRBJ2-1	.	TGTGCCAGCAGCCAAACGGAACCTGTCGATGAGCAGTTCTTC	CASSQTEPVDEQFF
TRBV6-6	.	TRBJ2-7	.	TGTGCCAGTTCCCCCCTGGACAGCGACTACGAGCAGTACTTC	CASSPLDSDYEQYF
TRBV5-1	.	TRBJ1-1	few	TGCGCCAGCAGAATGACGGGCGGGACTGAAGCTTTCTTT	CASRMTGGTEAFF
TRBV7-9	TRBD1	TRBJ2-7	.	TGTGCCAGCAGTCTTAGGACAGGGGGGAGCGAGCAGTACTTC	CASSLRTGGSEQYF
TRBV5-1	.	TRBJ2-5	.	TGCGCCAGCGACGTGTTTGGGGGCCAACCCCAAGAGACCCAGTACTTC	CASDVFGGQPQETQYF
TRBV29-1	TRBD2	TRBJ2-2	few	TGCAGCGTTGAAGCCGCGGGAGGGGTTCTGGGCACCGGGGAGCTGTTTTTT	CSVEAAGGVLGTGELFF
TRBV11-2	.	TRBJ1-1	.	TGTGCCAGCAGCTTCGCAGGGCGGGGAACTGAAGCTTTCTTT	CASSFAGRGTEAFF
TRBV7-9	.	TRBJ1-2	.	TGTGCCAGCAGTTCCACAGTCTATGGCTACACCTTC	CASSSTVYGYTF
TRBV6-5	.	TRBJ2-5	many	TGTGCCAGCAGTCCCTTACTGGAAAGGGGCGGAGGGGAGACCCAGTACTTC	CASSPLLERGGGETQYF
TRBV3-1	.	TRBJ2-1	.	TGTGCCAGCAGCCAGAGGGGTAGGAACAATGAGCAGTTCTTC	CASSQRGRNNEQFF
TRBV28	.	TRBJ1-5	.	TGTGCCAGCAGTTTATTGCCCCGCAATCAGCCCCAGCATTTT	CASSLLPRNQPQHF
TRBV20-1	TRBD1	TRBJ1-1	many	TGCAGTGCTAGCGGAACAGGGGGCAGCGCTGAAGCTTTCTTT	CSASGTGGSAEAFF
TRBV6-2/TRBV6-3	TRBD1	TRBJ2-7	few	TGTGCCAGCAGTTACCCGACGGACAGGAGGTACGAGCAGTACTTC	CASSYPTDRRYEQYF
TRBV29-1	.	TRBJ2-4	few	TGCAGCGCCACCAGGGATCCCAAAAACATTCAGTACTTC	CSATRDPKNIQYF
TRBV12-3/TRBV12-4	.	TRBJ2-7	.	TGTGCCAGCAGTTTCGACAGCTTTTCCTACGAGCAGTACTTC	CASSFDSFSYEQYF
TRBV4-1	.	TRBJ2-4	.	TGCGCCAGCAGCCAAGAGGTACAGGGAAGGTACATTCAGTACTTC	CASSQEVQGRYIQYF
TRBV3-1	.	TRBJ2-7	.	TGTGCCAGCAGCCAAGATCGGGGGAGCAGTCCGACCTACGAGCAGTACTTC	CASSQDRGSSPTYEQYF
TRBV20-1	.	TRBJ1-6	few	TGCAGTGCTAGAGGCCGGGGGTGGTATAATTCACCCCTCCACTTT	CSARGRGWYNSPLHF
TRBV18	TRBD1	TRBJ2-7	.	TGTGCCAGCTCCCCGGGACAGGGGGGGTTCGAGCAGTACTTC	CASSPGQGGFEQYF
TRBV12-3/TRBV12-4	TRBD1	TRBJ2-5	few	TGTGCCACCACAGGGGCCCAAGAGACCCAGTACTTC	CATTGAQETQYF
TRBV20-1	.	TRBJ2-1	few	TGCAGCCAAACGACTTTCTCCTACAATGAGCAGTTCTTC	CSQTTFSYNEQFF
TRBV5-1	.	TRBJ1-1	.	TGCGCCAGCAGCTTGGTGGCAGGGCCTGAAGCTTTCTTT	CASSLVAGPEAFF
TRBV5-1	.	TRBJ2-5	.	TGCGCCAGCAGCTTGGGGGGATTCCAAGAGACCCAGTACTTC	CASSLGGFQETQYF
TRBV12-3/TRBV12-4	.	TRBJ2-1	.	TGTGCCAGCAGTTTCGGGGAAGACAATGAGCAGTTCTTC	CASSFGEDNEQFF
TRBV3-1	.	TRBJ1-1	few	TGTGCCAGCAGCCAAAACGTTAACACTGAAGCTTTCTTT	CASSQNVNTEAFF
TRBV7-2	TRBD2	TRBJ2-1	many	TGTGCCAGCAGCTTAGTGGCTAGCGGGAGGGCCGGGAACAATGAGCAGTTCTTC	CASSLVASGRAGNNEQFF
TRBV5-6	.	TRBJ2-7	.	TGTGCCAGCAGCTTGGGACTAGACTCCCTCGAGCAGTACTTC	CASSLGLDSLEQYF
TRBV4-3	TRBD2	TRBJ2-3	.	TGCGCCAGCAGCCAATACGCTAGCGGGGTTACAGATACGCAGTATTTT	CASSQYASGVTDTQYF
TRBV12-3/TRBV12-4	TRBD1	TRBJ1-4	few	TGTGCCAGCAGTTTATGGGCCCCACAGGGGGCCGGAAAACTGTTTTTT	CASSLWAPQGAGKLFF
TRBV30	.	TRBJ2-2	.	TGTGCCTGGGAGGTATTTAACACCGGGGAGCTGTTTTTT	CAWEVFNTGELFF
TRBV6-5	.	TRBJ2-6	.	TGTGCCAGCAGCCAGGGGTTTACTGGGGCCAACGTCCTGACTTTC	CASSQGFTGANVLTF
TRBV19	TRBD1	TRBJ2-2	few	TGTGCCAGTAGGAGTGTATCGGGACAGACCTCCGGCACCGGGGAGCTGTTTTTT	CASRSVSGQTSGTGELFF
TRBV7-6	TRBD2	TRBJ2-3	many	TGTGCCAGCAGCTTACTAGCGGGAGGTGGCACAGATACGCAGTATTTT	CASSLLAGGGTDTQYF
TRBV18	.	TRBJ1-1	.	TGTGCCAGCTCACCCCAGGGGATCCGTGGCAAGAACACTGAAGCTTTCTTT	CASSPQGIRGKNTEAFF
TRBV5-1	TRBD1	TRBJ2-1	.	TGCGCCAGCACGACAGGGGGCGCGGATGACAATGAGCAGTTCTTC	CASTTGGADDNEQFF
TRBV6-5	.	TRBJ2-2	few	TGTGCCAGCAGTTACTCGCTGGGCAGGGCAAACACCGGGGAGCTGTTTTTT	CASSYSLGRANTGELFF
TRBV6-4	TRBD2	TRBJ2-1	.	TGTGCCAGCAGCTATCGGGGGGGGTACAATGAGCAGTTCTTC	CASSYRGGYNEQFF
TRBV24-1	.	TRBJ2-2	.	TGTGCCACCAGTGACGCACCTCGATCCGGGGAGCTGTTTTTT	CATSDAPRSGELFF
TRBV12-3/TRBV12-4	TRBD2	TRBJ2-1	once	TGTGCCAGCCACCACCGGGGGAGGACTAGCGGATACAATGAGCAGTTCTTC	CASHHRGRTSGYNEQFF
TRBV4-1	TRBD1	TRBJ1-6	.	TGCGCCAGCAGCCAGGACAGGGGTATCGATTCACCCCTCCACTTT	CASSQDRGIDSPLHF
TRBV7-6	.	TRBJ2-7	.	TGTGCCAGCAGCTTGTGGACAGACCCAGCCTACGAGCAGTACTTC	CASSLWTDPAYEQYF
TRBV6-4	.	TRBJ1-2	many	TGTGCCAGCAGTGAAGGGCAGGAAGGATATGGCTACACCTTC	CASSEGQEGYGYTF
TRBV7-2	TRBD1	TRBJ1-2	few	TGTGCCAGCAGCCGGCGACAGGGCTATGGCTACACCTTC	CASSRRQGYGYTF
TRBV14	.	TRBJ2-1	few	TGTGCCAGCAGCCAAGAAGGGTTGATCCAGGGGAGAATCAATGAGCAGTTCTTC	CASSQEGLIQGRINEQFF
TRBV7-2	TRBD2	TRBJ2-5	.	TGTGCCAGCAGCTGGTGGACTAGCCCCAGGGAGGAGACCCAGTACTTC	CASSWWTSPREETQYF
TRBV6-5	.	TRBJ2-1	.	TGTGCCAGCAGCCGACAGTCCTACAATGAGCAGTTCTTC	CASSRQSYNEQFF
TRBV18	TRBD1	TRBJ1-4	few	TGTGCCAGCTCAAAAAACAGGGGAACTAATGAAAAACTGTTTTTT	CASSKNRGTNEKLFF
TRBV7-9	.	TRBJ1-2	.	TGTGCCAGCAGCCCCAGGGTAAACTATGGCTACACCTTC	CASSPRVNYGYTF
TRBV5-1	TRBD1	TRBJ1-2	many	TGCGCCAGCAGCTCTACAGGGGACTATGGCTACACCTTC	CASSSTGDYGYTF
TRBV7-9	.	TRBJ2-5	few	TGTGCCAGCAGCTCCGGGGACTTCTCCCCATCCCAGTACTTC	CASSSGDFSPSQYF
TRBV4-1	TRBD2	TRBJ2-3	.	TGCGCCAGCAGCCAAGTAGGCGGGGGAGGGGATACGCAGTATTTT	CASSQVGGGGDTQYF
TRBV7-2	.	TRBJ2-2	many	TGTGCCAGCAGCTTGACCACCACCGGGGAGCTGTTTTTT	CASSLTTTGELFF
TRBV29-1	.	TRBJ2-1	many	TGCAGCGTTGGGACAGCGATTGAGCAGTTCTTC	CSVGTAIEQFF
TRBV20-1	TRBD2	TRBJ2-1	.	TGCAGTGCTAGAGATCAAGCGGGGGGCAACAATGAGCAGTTCTTC	CSARDQAGGNNEQFF